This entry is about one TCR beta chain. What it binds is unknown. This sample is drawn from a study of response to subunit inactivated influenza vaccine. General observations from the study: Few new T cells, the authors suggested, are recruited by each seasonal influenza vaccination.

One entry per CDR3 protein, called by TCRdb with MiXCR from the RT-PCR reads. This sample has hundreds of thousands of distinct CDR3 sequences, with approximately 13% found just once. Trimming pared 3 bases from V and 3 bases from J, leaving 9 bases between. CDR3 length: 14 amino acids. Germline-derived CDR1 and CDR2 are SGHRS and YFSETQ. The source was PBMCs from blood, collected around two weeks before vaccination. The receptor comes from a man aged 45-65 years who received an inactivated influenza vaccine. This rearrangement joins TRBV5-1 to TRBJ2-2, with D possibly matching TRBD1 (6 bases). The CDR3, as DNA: TGCGCCAGCAGCTCAGACAGGTACACCGGGGAGCTGTTTTTT. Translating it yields CASSSDRYTGELFF.